This TCR beta chain was sequenced during a study of monozygotic twins with inflammatory bowel disease. General study findings and limits: Evidence failed to back one strong IBD-linked signal or clonotype.

Germline CDR1 reads LNHNV; CDR2 reads YYDKDF (reference sequence). The CDR3 is made up of 15 amino acids. TCRalpha and TCRbeta cDNA underwent two nested PCRs of around 15 and 9 cycles. Reprocessing the 5' RACE reads, TCRdb reports a single entry for every CDR3 protein and omits DNA. The sample totals some 150,000 distinct CDR3 sequences. As to this clonotype: The antigen remains undetermined.

Sample: blood. The sequence came from a human donor with ulcerative colitis or Crohn's disease, or a healthy co-twin of an affected twin (not recorded which). The V call is TRBV15, the J call TRBJ2-1; TCRdb designates TRBD1, a call that cannot be tested without DNA. The CDR3 here is CATSRVRDRNNEQFF.